This T cell receptor (beta chain) was sequenced for a study of CD8 T cells in ankylosing spondylitis. Study results and limitations: Previously reported in reactive arthritis synovial fluid and blood were some of the motif variants. Significantly higher representation of disease-linked clones was reported for matched ankylosing spondylitis synovial fluid.

This clonotype was counted at least ten times. Antigen unknown. Construction of TCR beta libraries was performed using quantitative 5'-RACE with molecular barcodes. From the 5' RACE reads, TCRdb called clonotypes with MiXCR, one entry per CDR3 protein. The data contain about 320,000 distinct CDR3 sequences, around 10% of them singletons. Germline CDR1 ENHRY, CDR2 SYGVKD. J was trimmed by 5 bases and V by 6 bases; bases with no gene match: 3. There are 12 residues in the CDR3. This clonotype was sampled from a female donor with ankylosing spondylitis or in good health (not recorded which). What was sequenced was blood, either unsorted or a sorted T cell fraction (not recorded which). The V and J genes are TRBV10-3 and TRBJ1-1; 7 nucleotides line up with TRBD1. CDR3 nucleotides: TGTGCCATCAGCAACAGGGGAACTGAAGCTTTCTTT. Encoded protein: CAISNRGTEAFF.